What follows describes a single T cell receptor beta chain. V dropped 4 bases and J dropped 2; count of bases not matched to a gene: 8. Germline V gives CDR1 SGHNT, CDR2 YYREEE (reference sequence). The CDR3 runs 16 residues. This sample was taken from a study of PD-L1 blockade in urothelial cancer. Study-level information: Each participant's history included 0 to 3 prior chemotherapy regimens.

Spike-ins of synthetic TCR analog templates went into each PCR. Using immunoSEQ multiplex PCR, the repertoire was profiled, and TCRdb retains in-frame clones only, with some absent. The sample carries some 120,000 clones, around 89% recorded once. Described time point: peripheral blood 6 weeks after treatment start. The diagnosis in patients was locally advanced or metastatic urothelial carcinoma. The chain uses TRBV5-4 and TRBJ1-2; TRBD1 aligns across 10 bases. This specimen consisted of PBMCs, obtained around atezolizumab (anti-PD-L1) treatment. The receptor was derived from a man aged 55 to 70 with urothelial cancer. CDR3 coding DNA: TGTGCCAGCAGCCTAAGCGGACAGGGGGGCAACTATGGCTACACCTTC. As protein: CASSLSGQGGNYGYTF.